Listed below are T cell receptor beta chains from one sample, sequenced in a study of blood T cell repertoires in COVID-19. Libraries were prepared by immunoSEQ multiplex PCR; TCRdb keeps only in-frame clonotypes and omits some of them. The table has about 330,000 clones, over 80% seen once. Sequencing was done on a sample of peripheral blood. These receptors all come from a man in his thirties or forties with COVID-19, enrolled during active disease. Each CDR3 is given with its conserved first and last residue. D genes are given only for firm matches. Size is stated for part of the rows, as once, few or many counts, or as a class when the clone is expanded.

j_call v_call d_call clone_size cdr3_aa cdr3_nt
TRBJ2-1 TRBV10-3 TRBD1 few CAIRGQGYYNEQFF TGTGCCATCAGGGGACAGGGGTACTACAATGAGCAGTTCTTC
TRBJ1-1 TRBV5-4 - - CASSPRGASTEAFF TGTGCCAGCAGCCCCCGCGGAGCAAGCACTGAAGCTTTCTTT
TRBJ2-5 TRBV6-5 TRBD1 - CASSSPRTGIQETQYF TGTGCCAGCAGTTCTCCCCGGACAGGGATTCAAGAGACCCAGTACTTC
TRBJ1-2 TRBV12-5 - - CASGGPDDYGYTF TGTGCTAGCGGTGGGCCAGACGACTATGGCTACACCTTC
TRBJ1-1 TRBV4-3 TRBD1 - CASSQAPDRGFFTEAFF TGCGCCAGCAGCCAAGCCCCGGACAGGGGTTTTTTCACTGAAGCTTTCTTT
TRBJ1-1 TRBV7-9 - - CASSLMRLSNTEAFF TGTGCCAGCAGCTTAATGAGACTATCGAACACTGAAGCTTTCTTT
TRBJ1-1 TRBV3-1/TRBV3-2 - few CASSQLQGNSEAFF TGTGCCAGCAGCCAACTGCAGGGAAATTCTGAAGCTTTCTTT
TRBJ2-3 TRBV4-3 - - CASSPQTSNTDTQYF TGCGCCAGCAGCCCCCAAACTTCGAACACAGATACGCAGTATTTT
TRBJ1-1 TRBV9 - - CASSVYDRNTEAFF TGTGCCAGCAGCGTTTACGACAGAAACACTGAAGCTTTCTTT
TRBJ1-5 TRBV2 TRBD1 - CASNRGGNQPQHF TGTGCCAGCAACAGGGGGGGCAATCAGCCCCAGCATTTT
TRBJ2-1 TRBV5-1 TRBD2 - CASRALAGRHNEQFF TGCGCCAGCCGAGCCCTAGCGGGAAGACACAATGAGCAGTTCTTC
TRBJ2-7 TRBV4-3 - - CASSQLGQRYEQYF TGCGCCAGCAGCCAACTAGGACAGAGATACGAGCAGTACTTC
TRBJ2-2 TRBV24-1 TRBD1 - CATSNSISDRENTGELFF TGTGCCACCAGTAACTCGATCAGCGACAGGGAGAACACCGGGGAGCTGTTTTTT
TRBJ1-5 TRBV5-8 - - CASSLGQGHQPQHF TGTGCCAGCAGCTTGGGGCAGGGGCATCAGCCCCAGCATTTT
TRBJ1-1 TRBV12-3/TRBV12-4 - - CASSSGKGTEAFF TGTGCCAGCAGCTCGGGGAAGGGAACTGAAGCTTTCTTT
TRBJ2-4 TRBV4-3 TRBD1 - CASSQVSQRGQNIQYF TGCGCCAGCAGCCAAGTCTCGCAGAGGGGGCAAAACATTCAGTACTTC
TRBJ2-1 TRBV9 TRBD2 - CASSVATAGHNEQFF TGTGCCAGCAGCGTAGCTACAGCGGGACACAATGAGCAGTTCTTC
TRBJ1-5 TRBV5-6 - - CASSPRGSNQPQHF TGTGCCAGCAGCCCTCGGGGGAGCAATCAGCCCCAGCATTTT
TRBJ2-1 TRBV7-3 TRBD2 - CASSIPTSGSNEQFF TGTGCCAGCAGCATCCCGACTAGCGGGAGTAATGAGCAGTTCTTC
TRBJ2-1 TRBV19 TRBD2 - CASSTSSGRSSTEQFF TGTGCCAGTAGTACTTCTAGCGGGAGGTCGTCTACTGAGCAGTTCTTC
TRBJ2-1 TRBV7-2 TRBD2 - CASSSLTSRPYNEQFF TGTGCCAGCAGCTCACTGACTAGCAGACCTTACAATGAGCAGTTCTTC
TRBJ2-7 TRBV5-4 - - CASSLDPGSSYEQYF TGTGCCAGCAGCTTGGATCCGGGAAGCTCCTACGAGCAGTACTTC
TRBJ2-2 TRBV5-1 - once CASIPSAQGNTGELFF TGCGCCAGCATCCCATCCGCTCAGGGGAACACCGGGGAGCTGTTTTTT
TRBJ2-1 TRBV5-5 - - CASSLVQFRSSYNEQFF TGTGCCAGCAGCTTGGTTCAATTCAGAAGCTCCTACAATGAGCAGTTCTTC
TRBJ2-5 TRBV2 - - CASNLNPSAGETQYF TGTGCCAGCAACCTGAATCCGAGCGCCGGGGAGACCCAGTACTTC
TRBJ1-1 TRBV5-1 TRBD1 once CASSLTSVGTGGWYEAFF TGCGCCAGCAGCTTGACCTCGGTTGGGACAGGGGGCTGGTATGAAGCTTTCTTT
TRBJ2-7 TRBV3-1/TRBV3-2 TRBD1 - CASSQDIGRGPGEQYF TGTGCCAGCAGCCAAGATATTGGCAGGGGGCCGGGGGAGCAGTACTTC
TRBJ2-7 TRBV18 TRBD2 - CATAGGGSYEQYF TGTGCCACTGCGGGAGGAGGGTCCTACGAGCAGTACTTC
TRBJ2-7 TRBV4-2 TRBD1 - CASSQGQGESYEQYF TGTGCCAGCAGCCAGGGACAGGGGGAGTCCTACGAGCAGTACTTC
TRBJ2-1 TRBV7-2 TRBD1 - CASSPQPGQSYNEQFF TGTGCCAGCAGCCCCCAACCGGGACAGTCCTACAATGAGCAGTTCTTC
TRBJ2-3 TRBV7-2 - - CASSLIGLAITTDTQYF TGTGCCAGCAGCTTAATCGGGCTAGCGATTACTACAGATACGCAGTATTTT
TRBJ2-2 TRBV3-1/TRBV3-2 TRBD2 - CASSQEGSGRNSGELFF TGTGCCAGCAGCCAAGAGGGTAGCGGGAGGAACAGCGGGGAGCTGTTTTTT
TRBJ2-5 TRBV4-1 TRBD1 - CASSQAGTGRGETQYF TGCGCCAGCAGCCAAGCTGGGACAGGACGGGGAGAGACCCAGTACTTC
TRBJ2-1 TRBV18 - once CASSPPDSYNEQFF TGTGCCAGCTCACCACCCGACAGCTACAATGAGCAGTTCTTC
TRBJ2-3 TRBV19 TRBD2 few CASSPLLAGGGDTQYF TGTGCCAGTAGTCCCCTACTAGCGGGAGGGGGAGATACGCAGTATTTT
TRBJ2-3 TRBV6-2/TRBV6-3 - few CASSTHGAGALTDTQYF TGTGCCAGCAGCACCCACGGCGCGGGGGCCCTCACAGATACGCAGTATTTT
TRBJ2-7 TRBV27 - - CASSLGGGHYEQYF TGTGCCAGCAGTTTAGGGGGGGGCCACTACGAGCAGTACTTC
TRBJ1-2 TRBV7-2 TRBD1 - CASSARDRANYGYTF TGTGCCAGCAGCGCCCGGGACAGAGCTAACTATGGCTACACCTTC
TRBJ1-2 TRBV10-3 TRBD1 - CAISEGQGAAYGYTF TGTGCCATCAGTGAGGGACAGGGGGCGGCCTATGGCTACACCTTC
TRBJ1-5 TRBV6-1 - - CASSPGPRGQPQHF TGTGCCAGCAGTCCCGGCCCAAGGGGACAGCCCCAGCATTTT
TRBJ2-7 TRBV6-1 - - CASSEVGARTGNYEQYF TGTGCCAGCAGTGAAGTGGGGGCTAGGACGGGTAACTACGAGCAGTACTTC
TRBJ1-6 TRBV2 TRBD1 - CASSAATGGLGNSPLHF TGTGCCAGCAGTGCAGCAACAGGGGGCTTGGGTAATTCACCCCTCCACTTT
TRBJ2-7 TRBV28 - once CASSPPNAEKYEQYF TGTGCCAGCAGTCCCCCCAATGCGGAAAAATACGAGCAGTACTTC
TRBJ2-5 TRBV15 - - CATSRADRGETQYF TGTGCCACCAGCAGAGCTGACCGCGGGGAGACCCAGTACTTC
TRBJ2-4 TRBV29-1 TRBD1 - CSVETGGFAKNIQYF TGCAGCGTTGAGACAGGGGGCTTTGCCAAAAACATTCAGTACTTC
TRBJ2-3 TRBV6-2/TRBV6-3 TRBD1 few CASSLGQGHTDTQYF TGTGCCAGCAGTCTAGGACAGGGCCACACAGATACGCAGTATTTT